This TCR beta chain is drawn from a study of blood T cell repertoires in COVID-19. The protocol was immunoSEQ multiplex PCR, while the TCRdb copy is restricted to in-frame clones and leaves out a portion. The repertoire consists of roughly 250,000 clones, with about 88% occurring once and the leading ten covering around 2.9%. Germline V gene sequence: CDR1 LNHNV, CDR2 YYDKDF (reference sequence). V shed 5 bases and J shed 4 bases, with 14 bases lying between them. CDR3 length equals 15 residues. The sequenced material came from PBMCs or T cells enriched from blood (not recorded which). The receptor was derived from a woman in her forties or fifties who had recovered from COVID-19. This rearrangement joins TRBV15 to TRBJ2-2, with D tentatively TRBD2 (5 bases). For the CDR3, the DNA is TGTGCCACCAGCGGCCAAAAGGAGGTCACCGGGGAGCTGTTTTTT. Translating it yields CATSGQKEVTGELFF.